Here is one TCR beta chain with its context. Its antigen is unknown. The junction shows a germline mismatch at one end, possibly a read error. This sample was taken from a study of blood T cells in healthy people across ages. The study's findings and limits: Expanded clonotype shifts may have been confounded, as the donors had an unknown CMV status. Observed TCR beta diversity per million T cells went down as age went up. This fall followed a roughly linear course with age. PBMCs were not sorted, which prevented a conclusive comparison of naive versus antigen-experienced cells.

Isolation recovered at least 7 million PBMCs from every sample. A second roughly 7 to 12 cycle PCR used barcoded and J-beta primers. TCRdb re-called the 5' RACE reads with MiXCR, one entry per CDR3 protein. The sample has around 2 million distinct CDR3 sequences, roughly 43% seen once. The receptor comes from a human donor in good health. The sequenced material came from blood.

The CDR3 reads CASGQELGEGYGYTF. CDR3 nucleotide sequence: TGCGCCAGCGGCCAAGAGCTGGGGGAAGGCTATGGCTACACCTTC. The J gene is TRBJ1-2, the V gene TRBV4-1, with a possible D match to TRBD1 (5 bases). Germline V CDR1 and CDR2: MGHRA, YSYEKL. This CDR3 contains 15 residues.